This TCR beta chain was captured in a study of T cell changes during pregnancy in multiple sclerosis. Profiled with immunoSEQ multiplex PCR; TCRdb holds only in-frame clones, not every one. The repertoire holds about 60,000 clones, with around 93% as singletons. The CDR3 is 14 amino acids. Here the sequenced sample was peripheral blood, taken after pregnancy. The V gene is TRBV7-5, the J gene TRBJ2-5; the table names TRBD2, a call not compared with the DNA. TRBV7-5 constitutes a pseudogene. This TCR was sampled from a female donor with multiple sclerosis, enrolled in a pregnancy study. This CDR3 is CARSVGGSGETQYF. The CDR3 region has the DNA TGTGCCAGAAGCGTAGGGGGCAGCGGGGAGACCCAGTACTTC.